This is a list of T cell receptor beta chains from one sample in a study of radiation and T cells in renal cell carcinoma. The protocol was immunoSEQ multiplex PCR, while the TCRdb copy is restricted to in-frame clones and leaves out a portion. This sample yields under 100,000 clones, of which approximately 80% are seen a single time; approximately 7.8% belongs to the top ten. This sample comprised blood, obtained from a patient whose treatment included radiotherapy and nephrectomy. These receptors all stem from a man between 60 and 75 years old with renal cell carcinoma. The CDR3 runs from the conserved cysteine through the conserved F or W. A D gene is named only where the DNA matches it firmly. Size values are once, few and many counts, or a class for expanded clones, and some rows have none.

clone size,V gene,D gene,J gene,CDR3 protein,CDR3 DNA
NA,TRBV29-1,NA,TRBJ2-7,CSVAGTLEGDEQYF,TGCAGCGTTGCCGGGACACTCGAGGGGGACGAGCAGTACTTC
NA,TRBV4-1,NA,TRBJ1-1,CASSHNTGTEAFF,TGCGCCAGCAGCCATAATACCGGGACAGAAGCTTTCTTT
NA,TRBV19,NA,TRBJ1-1,CASSMHRVNTEAFF,TGTGCCAGTAGTATGCACAGGGTGAACACTGAAGCTTTCTTT
NA,TRBV7-3,NA,TRBJ2-2,CASSQSRVNTGELFF,TGTGCCAGCAGCCAGAGCAGGGTGAACACCGGGGAGCTGTTTTTT
NA,TRBV18,NA,TRBJ1-1,CASSPQSGGGTEAFF,TGTGCCAGCTCACCACAGAGCGGGGGGGGCACTGAAGCTTTCTTT
NA,TRBV7-9,NA,TRBJ2-7,CASTLGGMLNEQYF,TGTGCCAGCACCTTGGGGGGAATGCTAAACGAGCAGTACTTC
NA,TRBV4-3,TRBD2,TRBJ2-2,CASRQGTSGTGELFF,TGCGCCAGCAGACAGGGGACTAGCGGGACCGGGGAGCTGTTTTTT
NA,TRBV6-6,TRBD1,TRBJ2-7,CASSLGGGFAYEQYF,TGTGCCAGCAGTTTAGGGGGCGGATTTGCCTACGAGCAGTACTTC
NA,TRBV25-1,TRBD2,TRBJ2-1,CASRLAGGLDNEQFF,TGTGCCAGCCGACTAGCGGGAGGGCTTGACAATGAGCAGTTCTTC
NA,TRBV5-1,TRBD1,TRBJ2-5,CASSLGHRGETQYF,TGCGCCAGCAGCTTGGGACACAGGGGAGAGACCCAGTACTTC
NA,TRBV29-1,TRBD2,TRBJ2-5,CSVEDRGGHGETQYF,TGCAGCGTTGAAGATCGGGGGGGACACGGGGAGACCCAGTACTTC
once,TRBV4-2,NA,TRBJ2-1,CASSQGEAGRSYNEQFF,TGTGCCAGCAGCCAAGGGGAGGCGGGTAGATCCTACAATGAGCAGTTCTTC
once,TRBV6-5,NA,TRBJ2-7,CASRLGMASYEQYF,TGTGCCAGCAGGTTAGGGATGGCCAGCTACGAGCAGTACTTC
NA,TRBV21-1,NA,TRBJ2-1,CASSNGCPKHYNEQFF,TGTGCCAGCAGCAATGGTTGTCCGAAGCACTACAATGAGCAGTTCTTC
NA,TRBV15,NA,TRBJ2-7,CATSNRDEQYF,TGTGCCACCAGCAATCGGGACGAGCAGTACTTC
NA,TRBV4-2,NA,TRBJ2-1,CASSQDGRPPQEQFF,TGTGCCAGCAGCCAAGATGGAAGACCGCCACAAGAGCAGTTCTTC
few,TRBV4-1,NA,TRBJ2-3,CASSQGGHRRDTQYF,TGCGCCAGCAGCCAGGGAGGACACCGCCGGGATACGCAGTATTTT
NA,TRBV5-6,TRBD1,TRBJ1-2,CASSADRWDGYTF,TGTGCCAGCAGCGCGGACAGGTGGGATGGCTACACCTTC